These 21 T cell receptor beta chains share one sample of origin, sequenced in a study of CD8 T cells in Susac syndrome. Reverse transcription used about 0.45 to 1 ug RNA and random hexamers. TCRdb fed the immunoSEQ multiplex PCR reads into MiXCR, producing one record per CDR3 protein. The table shows about 53,000 distinct CDR3 sequences, with roughly 94% occurring only once. Sequencing was carried out using CD8+ T cells from PBMCs. The receptors here all came from a human donor with Susac syndrome.

The genes are TRBV4-2 and TRBJ2-2, with D maybe TRBD2 (6 bases). CDR3 length: 17 residues. Germline CDR1 reads LGHNA; CDR2 reads YNFKEQ. Trimming removed 2 bases from V and 0 bases from J, with 13 bases in between. The CDR3 loop reads CASSQRTGRANTGELFF. CDR3 sequence (DNA): TGTGCCAGCAGCCAACGGACCGGGAGAGCGAACACCGGGGAGCTGTTTTTT.

This clonotype turned up a few times. The chain joins TRBV24-1 to TRBJ2-3; 12 bases fit TRBD2. The CDR3 totals 16 residues. The ends lost 5 bases at V and 0 bases at J; junction bases unmatched: 2. Germline V gives CDR1 KGHDR, CDR2 SFDVKD. In DNA, the CDR3 is TGTGCCACCAGTGTGGGGACTAGCGGGAGCACAGATACGCAGTATTTT. It codes for CATSVGTSGSTDTQYF.

The V and J genes are TRBV2 and TRBJ1-5, with D perhaps TRBD1 (6 bases). CDR1 is SNHLY, CDR2 FYNNEI, per germline. The CDR3 is made up of 15 amino acids. V was cut by 6 bases and J by 7 bases, with 19 bases left in between. The CDR3 protein is CASRDDWTVQQPQHF. CDR3 in DNA: TGTGCCAGCAGAGACGATTGGACAGTTCAGCAGCCCCAGCATTTT.

The V call is TRBV7-2, the J call TRBJ1-2; D ambiguous. Germline assignment: CDR1 SGHTA and CDR2 FQGNSA. Trimming removed 5 bases from V and 3 bases from J, with 19 bases in between. This CDR3 spans 16 amino acids. This CDR3 reads CASSPPMVLGDYGYTF. For the CDR3, the DNA is TGTGCCAGCAGCCCACCTATGGTGCTCGGTGACTATGGCTACACCTTC. Combining the CDR3 with reference TRBV7-2 and TRBJ1-2 gives the whole variable domain GAGVSQSPSNKVTEKGKDVELRCDPISGHTALYWYRQSLGQGLEFLIYFQGNSAPDKSGLPSDRFSAERTGGSVSTLTIQRTQQEDSAVYLCASSPPMVLGDYGYTFGSGTRLTVV.

This sequence joins TRBV7-3 and TRBJ2-3, with 7 bases matching TRBD1. CDR3 size: 14 residues. Per germline, CDR1 SGHTA and CDR2 FQGTGA. Losses at the gene ends were 3 bases for V and 1 base for J; bases not matched to a gene: 1. The CDR3: CASSFGQGTDTQYF. The DNA of the CDR3 is TGTGCCAGCAGCTTCGGACAGGGCACAGATACGCAGTATTTT.

CDR3 nucleotides: TGCAGTGCCACTACTCCTTCTTCCTATGGCTACACCTTC. Translated: CSATTPSSYGYTF. The rearrangement links TRBV20-1 to TRBJ1-2; D unresolved. The CDR3 runs 13 residues. V was cut by 6 bases and J by 4 bases, with 15 bases left in between. Looked up from germline, CDR1 is DFQATT and CDR2 is SNEGSKA (reference sequence).

This rearrangement joins TRBV4-1 to TRBJ1-5; tentative D call: TRBD1 (5 bases). The CDR3 has 15 residues. Trimming took 0 bases from V and 7 from J, leaving 13 bases between them. Per germline, CDR1 MGHRA and CDR2 YSYEKL. The CDR3 here is CASSQDGGGRQPQHF. The CDR3 DNA reads as TGCGCCAGCAGCCAAGATGGGGGAGGGAGGCAGCCCCAGCATTTT.

The chain is built from TRBV4-3 and TRBJ2-7, with D perhaps given as TRBD1 or TRBD2 (5 bases each). From germline, CDR1 is LGHNA and CDR2 YSLEER. The ends were cut back, 1 base at V and 2 bases at J, with 18 bases in the middle. The CDR3 loop spans 17 amino acids. The CDR3 DNA follows: TGCGCCAGCAGCCAAGCGGCGTTACGGTTGGGGGCCTACGAGCAGTACTTC. Translated: CASSQAALRLGAYEQYF.

CDR3 sequence (DNA): TGTGCCAGTAGTATATCGACAGGTATTCTTACCTACGAGCAGTACTTC. It translates to CASSISTGILTYEQYF. This sequence joins TRBV19 and TRBJ2-7; possible D gene TRBD1, 6 bases. The CDR3 spans 16 residues. Germline loops: CDR1 LNHDA, CDR2 SQIVND (reference sequence). V dropped 2 bases and J dropped 2 bases, with 16 bases sitting between them.

The chain is built from TRBV3-1 and TRBJ1-1; D remains unclear. The V end was cut by 0 bases, the J end by 2 bases, with 13 bases between. This CDR3 is built from 16 residues. Germline CDR1 reads LGHDT; CDR2 reads YNNKEL (reference sequence). In DNA, the CDR3 is TGTGCCAGCAGCCAAGATTGGCGGGGAAGTAACACTGAAGCTTTCTTT. Its protein is CASSQDWRGSNTEAFF.

The chain uses TRBV6-5 and TRBJ2-5; no clear D gene. The CDR3 length is 11 residues. Trimming pared 9 bases from V and 5 bases from J, leaving 10 bases between. The germline V gene encodes CDR1 MNHEY and CDR2 SVGAGI. CDR3 protein: CASTYAETQYF. CDR3 nucleotides: TGTGCCAGTACGTATGCGGAGACCCAGTACTTC.

V is TRBV5-1 and J is TRBJ2-3; maybe TRBD1 (5 bases). V dropped 4 bases and J dropped 2 bases, with 17 bases sitting between them. The CDR3 has 16 amino acids. Germline V gene lookup returns CDR1 SGHRS and CDR2 YFSETQ. As DNA, the CDR3 is TGCGCCAGCAGCAACAGGACATATTCTAACACAGATACGCAGTATTTT. Amino acids: CASSNRTYSNTDTQYF.

This chain joins TRBV9 and TRBJ2-2; D uncertain. The CDR3 totals 11 residues. Germline values: CDR1 SGDLS, CDR2 YYNGEE. The ends were cut back, 0 bases at V and 10 bases at J, with 4 bases in the middle. As DNA, the CDR3 is TGTGCCAGCAGCGTAGGCGCGGAGCTGTTTTTT. It codes for CASSVGAELFF.

The chain joins TRBV12-3 or TRBV12-4 to TRBJ1-2; D is uncertain. This CDR3 region has 12 residues. Trimming left V 3 bases short and J 7 bases short, with 9 bases between. The DNA of the CDR3 is TGTGCCAGCAGTTTCGGGCTTGGTGGCTACACCTTC. Amino acid sequence: CASSFGLGGYTF.

This clonotype was found once. The CDR3 sequence: CASSRESGMRGEDTQYF. CDR3 sequence (DNA): TGTGCCAGCAGCAGAGAATCCGGGATGCGGGGGGAAGATACGCAGTATTTT. This chain links TRBV7-9 with TRBJ2-3; TRBD2 agrees at 8 bases. The junction had 15 bases not matched to a gene; V was cut back by 5 bases and J by 5 bases. Germline CDR1 and CDR2: SEHNR and FQNEAQ (reference sequence). There are 17 residues in the CDR3.

This chain joins TRBV29-1 and TRBJ1-3; possible D gene TRBD1, 6 bases. This CDR3 is built from 14 residues. Germline lookup yields CDR1 SQVTM and CDR2 ANQGSEA. V lost 6 bases and J lost 4, with 16 bases in between. The CDR3 DNA follows: TGCAGCGTCTTGGACAGTTTAAGGGGAAACACCATATATTTT. It yields the protein CSVLDSLRGNTIYF.

The rearrangement uses TRBV10-3 and TRBJ1-5; 7 bases agree with TRBD1. V dropped 4 bases and J dropped 11; count of bases not matched to a gene: 8. Germline lookup yields CDR1 ENHRY and CDR2 SYGVKD. This CDR3 spans 13 amino acids. CDR3 protein: CAISGQGERAQHF. Written as DNA, the CDR3 is TGTGCCATCAGTGGTCAGGGGGAACGGGCCCAGCATTTT.

The rearrangement uses TRBV6-6 and TRBJ2-6, with D hard to call. V was shortened by 2 bases and J by 0 bases, with 5 bases between the two germline ends. Germline V gene lookup returns CDR1 MNHNY and CDR2 SVGAGI (reference sequence). CDR3 length: 15 amino acids. The CDR3 loop reads CASSYRSSGANVLTF. In DNA, the CDR3 is TGTGCCAGCAGTTACAGGAGCTCTGGGGCCAACGTCCTGACTTTC.

The rearrangement links TRBV7-8 to TRBJ1-5; no clear D. Germline V gene lookup returns CDR1 SGHVS and CDR2 FQNEAQ. This CDR3 is 15 amino acids long. V lost 5 bases and J 8 bases, leaving 19 bases between the germline ends. DNA of the CDR3: TGTGCCAGCAGCGCGTCCGACGGGGAATTTGAGCCCCAGCATTTT. It codes for CASSASDGEFEPQHF. The full variable domain, in which reference TRBV7-8 and TRBJ1-5 provide the parts outside the CDR3, is GAGVSQSPRYKVAKRGQDVALRCDPISGHVSLFWYQQALGQGPEFLTYFQNEAQLDKSGLPSDRFFAERPEGSVSTLKIQRTQQEDSAVYLCASSASDGEFEPQHFGDGTRLSIL.

CDR3: CATSIPSTYWGGETQYF. The DNA of the CDR3 is TGTGCCACCAGCATCCCCTCTACCTATTGGGGAGGTGAGACCCAGTACTTC. V is TRBV15 and J is TRBJ2-5; possible D gene TRBD2, 6 bases. Germline CDR1 and CDR2: LNHNV and YYDKDF (reference sequence). This CDR3 contains 17 residues. V was shortened by 4 bases and J by 5 bases, with 23 bases between the two germline ends.

J is TRBJ1-1 and V is TRBV12-3 or TRBV12-4; D is unclear. With 3 bases removed from V and 5 bases from J, the gap between germline ends came to 7 bases. The CDR3 loop spans 12 amino acids. CDR3 amino acids: CASSFGGTEAFF. As DNA, the CDR3 is TGTGCCAGCAGTTTTGGAGGGACTGAAGCTTTCTTT.